This TCR beta chain stems from a study of blood T cells in healthy people across ages. Alongside a J-beta primer mix, a sample-barcoded 5' primer served in a second PCR lasting about 7 to 12 cycles. TCRdb re-called the 5' RACE reads through MiXCR, storing one row per CDR3 protein. The table records under 1,100,000 distinct CDR3 sequences, roughly 24% of them present only once. V lost 4 bases, J lost 1 base, and 8 bases lay in between. From germline, CDR1 is SQVTM and CDR2 ANQGSEA. The CDR3 covers 13 residues. Whole-study findings and limits: Expanded clonotype shifts may have been confounded, as the donors had an unknown CMV status.

About this clonotype: The antigen is undetermined.

The same sample was also used in a study of T cells of mothers and their children. In that study: Samples were obtained from a few healthy Caucasian mothers and their six children.

This chain connects TRBV29-1 to TRBJ1-3; D gene uncertain. The origin of this receptor is a girl under 10 years old in good health. Sequencing was done on a sample of blood. The DNA for the CDR3 is TGCAGCGTTGTTCGGCAGTCTGGAAACACCATATATTTT. It is translated as CSVVRQSGNTIYF. The whole variable domain, filled in from reference TRBV29-1 and TRBJ1-3, reads SAVISQKPSRDICQRGTSLTIQCQVDSQVTMMFWYRQQPGQSLTLIATANQGSEATYESGFVIDKFPISRPNLTFSTLTVSNMSPEDSSIYLCSVVRQSGNTIYFGEGSWLTVV.